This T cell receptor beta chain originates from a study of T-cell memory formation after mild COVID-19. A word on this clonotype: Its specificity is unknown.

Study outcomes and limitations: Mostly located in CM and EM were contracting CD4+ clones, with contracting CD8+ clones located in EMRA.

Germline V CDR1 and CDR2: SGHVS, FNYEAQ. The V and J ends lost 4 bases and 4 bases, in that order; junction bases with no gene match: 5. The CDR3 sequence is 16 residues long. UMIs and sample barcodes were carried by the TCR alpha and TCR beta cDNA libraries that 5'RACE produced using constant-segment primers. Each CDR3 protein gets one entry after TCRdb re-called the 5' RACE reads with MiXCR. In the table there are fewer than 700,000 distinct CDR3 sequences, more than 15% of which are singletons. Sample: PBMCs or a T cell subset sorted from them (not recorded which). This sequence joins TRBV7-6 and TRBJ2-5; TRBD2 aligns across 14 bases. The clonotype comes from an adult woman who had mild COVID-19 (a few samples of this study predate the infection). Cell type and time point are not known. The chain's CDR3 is CASSSGLAGGRETQYF. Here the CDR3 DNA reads TGTGCCAGCAGCTCCGGACTAGCGGGAGGAAGAGAGACCCAGTACTTC.